This T cell receptor beta chain derives from a study of T-cell memory formation after mild COVID-19. TCRalpha and TCRbeta libraries used 5'RACE with constant-segment primers and UMIs. In TCRdb, the 5' RACE reads were re-called with MiXCR into one record per CDR3 protein. The table records roughly 560,000 distinct CDR3 sequences, about 20% of them present only once. There are a few counts of this clonotype. The CDR3 is 14 amino acids. Trimming shortened V by 1 base and J by 4 bases, and 13 bases separated the two germline ends. The V gene's germline CDR1 is DFQATT and CDR2 SNEGSKA (reference sequence).

This receptor was obtained from an adult woman who had mild COVID-19 (a few samples of this study predate the infection). Cell type and time point are not known. The chain links TRBV20-1 to TRBJ1-2; D unresolved. Sequenced sample: PBMCs or a T cell subset sorted from them (not recorded which). The CDR3 DNA sequence: TGCAGTGCTAGAGGTCGGGATTTGGGCTATGGCTACACCTTC. Its protein is CSARGRDLGYGYTF.